This TCR beta chain originates from a study of cytomegalovirus exposure and HLA in healthy donors. The overall study: The study placed 80% to 85% of its approximately 380 genotyped donors in the Caucasian-associated ancestry cluster.

The PCR made use of 60 Vbeta and 13 Jbeta primers. The protocol was immunoSEQ multiplex PCR, while the TCRdb copy is restricted to in-frame clones and leaves out a portion. The sample yields 100,000 to 150,000 clones, 65% to 80% seen once. The germline V gene encodes CDR1 ENHRY and CDR2 SYGVKD. The CDR3 length is 15 residues. Between the trimmed V and J ends, which lost 0 bases and 0 bases, there was a span of 8 bases. The source material was PBMCs. V gene TRBV10-3 combines with J gene TRBJ1-1, with D unclear. The TCR was taken from a woman under 30 in good health and CMV-seronegative. The CDR3 reads CAISESRRLNTEAFF. The CDR3 nucleotides are TGTGCCATCAGTGAGTCGAGGCGGTTGAACACTGAAGCTTTCTTT.